The 18 T cell receptor beta chains below were found in one sample sequenced in a study of beta chain features in type 1 diabetes. General study findings and limits: Shorter TCRB CDR3s, moderately but significantly so, marked every one of the four CD4+ subsets in Type 1 diabetes patients.

Their recognized antigens are unknown. Expressed TCRB transcripts were sequenced because the entire RNA isolate underwent reverse transcription. TCRdb's copy holds only in-frame clones and misses some; the assay was immunoSEQ multiplex PCR. This sample has approximately 600,000 clones, with around an eighth found just once. Input material: naive CD4+ T cells from blood. The receptor source for this set is a man aged 25-45 years with type 1 diabetes.

This clone was recorded a few times. The V gene is TRBV7-2, the J gene TRBJ2-7; D not certain. The germline CDR1 and CDR2 sequences are SGHTA and FQGNSA. Trimming took off 5 bases at V and 5 bases at J, with 7 bases between the two ends. The CDR3 totals 11 residues. The CDR3 DNA follows: TGTGCCAGCAGCCAACGGCACGAGCAGTACTTC. Translating gives CASSQRHEQYF.

The sample holds a few counts of this clone. The chain uses TRBV4-3 and TRBJ1-2; D possibly corresponds to TRBD1 (5 bases). The CDR3 has 17 residues. CDR1 and CDR2 from the germline V gene are LGHNA and YSLEER. Deletions cut 0 bases from V and 4 bases from J, with 18 bases between. CDR3 loop: CASSQEIGGRGSYGYTF. The CDR3 bases are TGCGCCAGCAGCCAAGAGATCGGGGGTCGAGGGAGCTATGGCTACACCTTC.

This chain connects TRBV7-2 to TRBJ1-2; D gene ambiguous. The V gene lost 0 bases and the J gene lost 5 bases, with 13 bases spanning the gap. Germline V gene lookup returns CDR1 SGHTA and CDR2 FQGNSA. The CDR3 totals 15 residues. The CDR3 coding sequence is TGTGCCAGCAGCTTAGCGCTAGGGCCTCTATATGGCTACACCTTC. Translation gives CASSLALGPLYGYTF.

This chain links TRBV7-2 with TRBJ1-5; unclear D gene. The CDR3 is made up of 15 amino acids. V lost 1 base and J 0 bases, leaving 7 bases between the germline ends. CDR1 and CDR2 from the germline V gene are SGHTA and FQGNSA. Here the CDR3 DNA reads TGTGCCAGCAGCTTAGTTGGGCCTAGCAATCAGCCCCAGCATTTT. Translated: CASSLVGPSNQPQHF. The whole variable domain, remainder taken from reference TRBV7-2 and TRBJ1-5, is GAGVSQSPSNKVTEKGKDVELRCDPISGHTALYWYRQSLGQGLEFLIYFQGNSAPDKSGLPSDRFSAERTGGSVSTLTIQRTQQEDSAVYLCASSLVGPSNQPQHFGDGTRLSIL.

This clone was seen more than once but under ten times. The chain combines TRBV5-1 with TRBJ1-1; 9 bases are shared with TRBD1. Per the germline V gene, CDR1 is SGHRS and CDR2 is YFSETQ. The CDR3 consists of 12 residues. The J segment lost 10 bases and the V segment lost 4 bases, leaving 5 bases of the junction unmatched. The chain's CDR3 is CASSVGTGRAFF. CDR3 bases: TGCGCCAGCAGCGTTGGGACAGGGAGAGCTTTCTTT.

This chain uses TRBV10-3 with TRBJ1-4, with D possibly matching TRBD1 (6 bases). V dropped 3 bases and J dropped 3 bases, with 20 bases sitting between them. The CDR3 runs to 18 residues. In germline, CDR1 is ENHRY, CDR2 SYGVKD. The CDR3 nucleotides are TGTGCCATCAGTGATGTCGAGGGCAGGGGTGAGCCTAATGAAAAACTGTTTTTT. Translation gives CAISDVEGRGEPNEKLFF.

The genes are TRBV11-1 and TRBJ2-6; D not certain. V was cut by 1 base and J by 0 bases, with 4 bases left in between. CDR3 length: 15 residues. The germline CDR1 and CDR2 sequences are SGHAT and FQDESV (reference sequence). The CDR3 DNA reads TGTGCCAGCAGCTTAGAGGGCTCTGGGGCCAACGTCCTGACTTTC. Translating it yields CASSLEGSGANVLTF.

This clone was seen a handful of times. The chain couples TRBV13 to TRBJ1-6; D possibly corresponds to TRBD1 (5 bases). The CDR3 totals 16 residues. The V end was cut by 5 bases, the J end by 0 bases, with 11 bases between. The V gene's germline CDR1 is PRHDT and CDR2 FYEKMQ (reference sequence). DNA for the CDR3: TGTGCCAGCAGCGACCGGGGGAGCTCCTATAATTCACCCCTCCACTTT. It is translated as CASSDRGSSYNSPLHF.

This sequence joins TRBV7-3 and TRBJ2-6, with unresolved D. Germline V lookup: CDR1 SGHTA, CDR2 FQGTGA. V was pared by 4 bases and J by 2 bases, with 6 bases between. The CDR3 extends over 14 amino acids. CDR3 amino acids: CASSSGAGANVLTF. CDR3 nucleotides: TGTGCCAGCAGCTCCGGCGCTGGGGCCAACGTCCTGACTTTC.

This clone was seen a handful of times. The chain recombines TRBV5-1 with TRBJ1-6, with 10 bases that match TRBD1. The V gene's germline CDR1 is SGHRS and CDR2 YFSETQ. J was trimmed by 6 bases and V by 3 bases; bases with no gene match: 3. This CDR3 region has 15 residues. The DNA of the CDR3 is TGCGCCAGCAGCTCGGGACAGGGGATTAATTCACCCCTCCACTTT. It yields the protein CASSSGQGINSPLHF.

The chain links TRBV4-3 to TRBJ1-6; D uncertain. The V gene's germline CDR1 is LGHNA and CDR2 YSLEER. This CDR3 has 14 amino acids. The ends were cut back, 0 bases at V and 6 bases at J, with 6 bases in the middle. CDR3 sequence (DNA): TGCGCCAGCAGCCAAGACAACAGTAATTCACCCCTCCACTTT. Its protein product is CASSQDNSNSPLHF.

This chain uses TRBV6-5 with TRBJ1-5, with TRBD1 matching 8 bases. Germline trimming cut 2 bases from V and 7 bases from J; bases unmatched to any gene: 7. The CDR3 is 15 residues long. Looked up from germline, CDR1 is MNHEY and CDR2 is SVGAGI. CDR3 sequence reads: CASSYKTGAGQPQHF. DNA for the CDR3: TGTGCCAGCAGTTACAAGACAGGGGCTGGACAGCCCCAGCATTTT.

Turning to this clone: The same CDR3 is also encoded by other DNA sequences in this sample. The gene calls are TRBV28 and TRBJ1-5, with D perhaps matching TRBD1 (5 bases). CDR1 and CDR2 (germline): MDHEN, SYDVKM. The CDR3 consists of 12 residues. V lost 7 bases, J lost 4 bases, and 8 bases lay in between. For the CDR3, the DNA is TGTGCCAGCACAGGGTTAAATCAGCCCCAGCATTTT. It encodes CASTGLNQPQHF.

This clone came up a few times. V and J are TRBV2 and TRBJ2-7; 13 positions agree with TRBD2. V was pared by 4 bases and J by 3 bases, with 3 bases of the junction left unmatched. The CDR3 has 15 amino acids. Germline V gene lookup returns CDR1 SNHLY and CDR2 FYNNEI. The CDR3, as DNA: TGTGCCAGCAGTGCCGGACTAGCGGGGGACTACGAGCAGTACTTC. Translating it yields CASSAGLAGDYEQYF.

The CDR3 sequence: CASSRSPTGELFF. The CDR3 region has the DNA TGTGCCAGCAGCCGCAGCCCCACCGGGGAGCTGTTTTTT. The chain recombines TRBV7-6 with TRBJ2-2; D is uncertain. Germline loops: CDR1 SGHVS, CDR2 FNYEAQ. This CDR3 is 13 amino acids long. The V gene lost 5 bases and the J gene lost 4 bases, with 8 bases spanning the gap.

Concerning this clone itself: Other DNA sequences in the same sample also yield this CDR3. In nucleotides, the CDR3 is TGTGCCAGCAGTTTAAGCAATTCACCCCTCCACTTT. This gives the protein CASSLSNSPLHF. The V and J genes are TRBV28 and TRBJ1-6; D uncertain. V shed 2 bases and J shed 7 bases, with 3 bases lying between them. This CDR3 contains 12 residues. Germline V gene sequence: CDR1 MDHEN, CDR2 SYDVKM.

CDR3 residues: CASSFGQHQETQYF. The DNA of the CDR3 is TGTGCCAGCAGCTTCGGACAGCATCAAGAGACCCAGTACTTC. The rearrangement uses TRBV7-2 and TRBJ2-5, with TRBD1 as a possible D gene (6 bases). Germline CDR1 reads SGHTA; CDR2 reads FQGNSA. The V gene lost 3 bases and the J gene lost 2 bases, with 10 bases spanning the gap. CDR3 length equals 14 residues.

This clone turned up a few times. The chain links TRBV30 to TRBJ1-5; D remains unclear. The length of the CDR3 is 14 residues. The germline V gene encodes CDR1 GTSNPN and CDR2 SVGIG (reference sequence). V was clipped by 2 bases and J by 3 bases, with 11 bases between them. The CDR3 reads CAWSLSQVNQPQHF. The CDR3 nucleotides are TGTGCCTGGAGTCTGTCGCAGGTCAATCAGCCCCAGCATTTT.